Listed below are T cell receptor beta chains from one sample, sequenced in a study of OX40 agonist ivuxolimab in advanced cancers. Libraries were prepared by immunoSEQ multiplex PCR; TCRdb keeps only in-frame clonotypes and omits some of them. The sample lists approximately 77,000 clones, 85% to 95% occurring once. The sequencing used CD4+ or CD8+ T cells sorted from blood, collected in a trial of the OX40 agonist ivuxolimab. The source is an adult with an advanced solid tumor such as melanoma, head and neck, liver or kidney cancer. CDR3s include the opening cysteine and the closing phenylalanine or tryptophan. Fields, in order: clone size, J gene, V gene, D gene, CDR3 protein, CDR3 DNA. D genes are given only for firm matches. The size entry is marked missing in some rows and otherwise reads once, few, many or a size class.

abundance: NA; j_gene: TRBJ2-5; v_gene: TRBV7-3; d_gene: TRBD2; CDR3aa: CASSLALAGGRETQYF; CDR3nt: TGTGCCAGCAGCTTAGCACTAGCGGGGGGGCGTGAGACCCAGTACTTC
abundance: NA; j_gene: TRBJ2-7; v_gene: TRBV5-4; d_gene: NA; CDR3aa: CASSLKASPYEQYF; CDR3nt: TGTGCCAGCAGCTTAAAGGCCAGTCCCTACGAGCAGTACTTC
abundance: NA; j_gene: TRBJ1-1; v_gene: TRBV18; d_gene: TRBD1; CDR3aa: CASSPLAGTGDMNTEAFF; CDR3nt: TGTGCCAGCTCACCACTGGCTGGGACAGGGGACATGAACACTGAAGCTTTCTTT
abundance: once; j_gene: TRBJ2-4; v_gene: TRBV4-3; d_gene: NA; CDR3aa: CASSQDLVSVQNIQYF; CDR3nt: TGCGCCAGCAGCCAAGATCTGGTCAGCGTTCAAAACATTCAGTACTTC
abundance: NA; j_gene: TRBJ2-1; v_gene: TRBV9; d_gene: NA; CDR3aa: CASSVAGQNEQFF; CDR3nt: TGTGCCAGCAGCGTAGCTGGACAGAATGAGCAGTTCTTC
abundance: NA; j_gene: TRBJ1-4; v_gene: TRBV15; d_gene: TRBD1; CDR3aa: CATSRENRGKEKLFF; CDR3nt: TGTGCCACCAGCAGAGAGAACAGGGGGAAGGAAAAACTGTTTTTT
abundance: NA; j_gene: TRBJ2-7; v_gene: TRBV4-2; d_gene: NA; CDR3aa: CASSQEPSDYEQYF; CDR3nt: TGTGCCAGCAGCCAAGAGCCTAGCGACTACGAGCAGTACTTC
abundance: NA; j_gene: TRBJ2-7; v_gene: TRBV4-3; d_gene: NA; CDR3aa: CASSQEVVGAYEQYF; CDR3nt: TGCGCCAGCAGCCAAGAAGTTGTAGGGGCCTACGAGCAGTACTTC
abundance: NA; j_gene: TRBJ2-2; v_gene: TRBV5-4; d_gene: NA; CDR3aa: CASSFGGTGELFF; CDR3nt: TGTGCCAGCAGCTTTGGGGGAACCGGGGAGCTGTTTTTT
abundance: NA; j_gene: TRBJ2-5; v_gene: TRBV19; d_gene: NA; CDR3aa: CATRGPAQETQYF; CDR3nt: TGTGCCACCCGCGGACCGGCCCAAGAGACCCAGTACTTC
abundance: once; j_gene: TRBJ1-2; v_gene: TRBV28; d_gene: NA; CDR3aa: CASSFRVGGYTF; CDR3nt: TGTGCCAGCAGTTTTCGGGTTGGTGGCTACACCTTC
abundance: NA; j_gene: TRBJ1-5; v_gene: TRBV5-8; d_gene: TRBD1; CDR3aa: CASSGQANQPQHF; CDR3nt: TGTGCCAGCAGCGGACAGGCCAATCAGCCCCAGCATTTT
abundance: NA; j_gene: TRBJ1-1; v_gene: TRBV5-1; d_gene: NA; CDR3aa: CASSLNRQNTEAFF; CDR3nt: TGCGCCAGCAGCTTGAACAGGCAGAACACTGAAGCTTTCTTT
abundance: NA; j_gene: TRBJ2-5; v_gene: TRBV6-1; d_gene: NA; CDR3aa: CASSGLFNNRLETQYF; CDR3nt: TGTGCCAGCAGTGGACTATTTAACAATAGATTGGAGACCCAGTACTTC
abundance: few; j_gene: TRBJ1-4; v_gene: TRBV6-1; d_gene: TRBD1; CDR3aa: CASTTGDEKLFF; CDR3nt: TGTGCCAGCACGACAGGGGATGAAAAACTGTTTTTT
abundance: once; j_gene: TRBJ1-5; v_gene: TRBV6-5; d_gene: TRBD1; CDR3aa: CASSRTGGWQPQHF; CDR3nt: TGTGCCAGCAGCCGGACAGGGGGGTGGCAGCCCCAGCATTTT
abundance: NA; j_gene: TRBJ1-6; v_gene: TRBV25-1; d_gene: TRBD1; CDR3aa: CASSELQGAAYNSPLHF; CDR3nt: TGTGCCAGCAGTGAACTACAGGGGGCGGCCTATAATTCACCCCTCCACTTT
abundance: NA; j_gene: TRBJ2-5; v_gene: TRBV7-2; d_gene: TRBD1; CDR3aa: CASSLGGTGEETQYF; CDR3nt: TGTGCCAGCAGCTTAGGAGGGACAGGGGAAGAGACCCAGTACTTC
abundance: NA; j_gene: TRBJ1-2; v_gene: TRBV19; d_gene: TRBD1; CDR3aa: CASGSDRDTNYGYTF; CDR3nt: TGTGCCAGTGGAAGTGACAGGGACACTAACTATGGCTACACCTTC
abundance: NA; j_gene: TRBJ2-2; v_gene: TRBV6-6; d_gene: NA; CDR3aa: CASSYSRDTHTGELFF; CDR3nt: TGTGCCAGCAGTTACTCACGGGACACTCACACCGGGGAGCTGTTTTTT
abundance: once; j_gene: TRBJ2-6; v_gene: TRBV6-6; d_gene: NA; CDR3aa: CASSSGLASGANVLTF; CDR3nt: TGTGCCAGCAGCTCGGGACTGGCCTCTGGGGCCAACGTCCTGACTTTC
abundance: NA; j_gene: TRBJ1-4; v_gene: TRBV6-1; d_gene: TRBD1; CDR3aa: CASGGQETNEKLFF; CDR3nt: TGTGCCAGCGGGGGACAGGAGACGAATGAAAAACTGTTTTTT
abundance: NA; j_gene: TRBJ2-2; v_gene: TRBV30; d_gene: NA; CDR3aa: CAWREQGELFF; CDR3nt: TGTGCCTGGAGGGAACAGGGGGAGCTGTTTTTT
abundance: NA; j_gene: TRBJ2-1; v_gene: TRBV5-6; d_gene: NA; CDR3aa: CASKPEVGGSSYNEQFF; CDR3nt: TGTGCCAGCAAACCGGAAGTGGGGGGCAGCTCCTACAATGAGCAGTTCTTC
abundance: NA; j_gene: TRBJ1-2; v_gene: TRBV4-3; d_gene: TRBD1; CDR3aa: CASSQDGTGGNYGYTF; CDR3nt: TGCGCCAGCAGCCAAGATGGGACAGGGGGAAATTATGGCTACACCTTC
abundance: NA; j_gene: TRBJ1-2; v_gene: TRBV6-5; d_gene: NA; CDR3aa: CASSLRSGHGYTF; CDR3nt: TGTGCCAGCAGCCTTCGCTCGGGACATGGCTACACCTTC
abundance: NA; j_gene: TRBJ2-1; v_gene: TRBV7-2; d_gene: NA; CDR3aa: CASSLIVEINEQFF; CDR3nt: TGTGCCAGCAGCTTAATTGTGGAGATTAATGAGCAGTTCTTC
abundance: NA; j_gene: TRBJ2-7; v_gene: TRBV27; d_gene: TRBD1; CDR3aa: CASSRGHSSYEQYF; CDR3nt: TGTGCCAGCAGTAGGGGGCATAGCTCCTACGAGCAGTACTTC
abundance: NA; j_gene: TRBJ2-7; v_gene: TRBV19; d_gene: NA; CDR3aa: CASSMGSGGAGYEQYF; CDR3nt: TGTGCCAGTAGTATGGGGTCGGGGGGCGCCGGCTACGAGCAGTACTTC
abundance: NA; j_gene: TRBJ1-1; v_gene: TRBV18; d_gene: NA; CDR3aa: CASSPPNTEAFF; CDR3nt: TGTGCCAGCTCACCACCGAACACTGAAGCTTTCTTT
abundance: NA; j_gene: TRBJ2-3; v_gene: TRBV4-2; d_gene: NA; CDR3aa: CASSPQGDSSTGTQYF; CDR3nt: TGTGCCAGCAGCCCCCAAGGAGACAGTAGCACAGGTACGCAGTATTTT
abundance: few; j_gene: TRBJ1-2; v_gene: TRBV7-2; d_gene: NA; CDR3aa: CASSPPGPGNYGYTF; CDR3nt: TGTGCCAGCAGCCCCCCGGGCCCCGGGAACTATGGCTACACCTTC
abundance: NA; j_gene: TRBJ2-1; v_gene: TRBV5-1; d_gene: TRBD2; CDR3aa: CASSLELAGVGYNEQFF; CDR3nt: TGCGCCAGCAGCTTGGAGTTAGCGGGAGTTGGGTACAATGAGCAGTTCTTC
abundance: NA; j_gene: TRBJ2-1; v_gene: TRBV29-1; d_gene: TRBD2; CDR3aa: CSVVSPLAGVEQFF; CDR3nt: TGCAGCGTTGTATCCCCACTAGCGGGAGTTGAGCAGTTCTTC
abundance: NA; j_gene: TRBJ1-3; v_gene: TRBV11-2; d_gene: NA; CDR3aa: CASSIIRGENTIYF; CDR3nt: TGTGCCAGCAGCATAATCAGGGGCGAAAACACCATATATTTT
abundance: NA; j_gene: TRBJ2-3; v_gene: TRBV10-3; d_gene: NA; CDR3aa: CATIQGGDTQYF; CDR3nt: TGTGCCACCATTCAGGGGGGGGATACGCAGTATTTT
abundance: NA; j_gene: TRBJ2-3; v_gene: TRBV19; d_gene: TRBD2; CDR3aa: CASSRGTGGGSDTQYF; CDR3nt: TGTGCCAGTAGTAGAGGTACAGGCGGGGGGTCAGATACGCAGTATTTT
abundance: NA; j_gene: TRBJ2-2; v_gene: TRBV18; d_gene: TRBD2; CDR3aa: CASSLAGMANTGELFF; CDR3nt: TGTGCCAGCTCACTAGCGGGAATGGCGAACACCGGGGAGCTGTTTTTT
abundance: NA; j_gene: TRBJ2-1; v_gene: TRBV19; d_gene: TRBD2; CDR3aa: CASGGLAGGSYNEQFF; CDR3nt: TGTGCCAGTGGTGGGCTAGCGGGAGGCTCCTACAATGAGCAGTTCTTC
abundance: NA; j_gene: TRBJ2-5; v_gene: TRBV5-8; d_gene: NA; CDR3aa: CASSSRTVGWETQYF; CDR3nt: TGTGCCAGCAGCTCTCGGACCGTGGGGTGGGAGACCCAGTACTTC
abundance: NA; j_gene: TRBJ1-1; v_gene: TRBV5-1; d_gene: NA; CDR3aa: CASSLETGTEAFF; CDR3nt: TGCGCCAGCAGCTTGGAGACAGGCACTGAAGCTTTCTTT